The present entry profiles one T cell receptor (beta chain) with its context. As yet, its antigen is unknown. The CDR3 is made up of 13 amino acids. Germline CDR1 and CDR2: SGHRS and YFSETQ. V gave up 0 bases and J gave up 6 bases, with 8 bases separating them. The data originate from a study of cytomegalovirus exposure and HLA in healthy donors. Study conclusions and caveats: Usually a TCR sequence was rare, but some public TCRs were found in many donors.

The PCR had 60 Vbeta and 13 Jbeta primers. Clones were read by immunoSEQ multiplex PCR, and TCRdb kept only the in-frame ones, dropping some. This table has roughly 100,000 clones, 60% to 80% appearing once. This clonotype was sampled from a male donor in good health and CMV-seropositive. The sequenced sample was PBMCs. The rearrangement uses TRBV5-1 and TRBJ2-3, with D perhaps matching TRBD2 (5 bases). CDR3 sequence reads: CASSLERRDTQYF. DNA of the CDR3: TGCGCCAGCAGCTTGGAGCGGAGGGATACGCAGTATTTT.